These 30 T cell receptor beta chains share one sample of origin, sequenced in a study of beta chain features in type 1 diabetes. Since all of the isolated RNA was reverse transcribed, expressed TCRB transcripts were what got sequenced. Generated by immunoSEQ multiplex PCR, the TCRdb table keeps only in-frame clones and is missing some. The table shows almost 350,000 clones, with 7.5% to 9% occurring only once. Sample: central memory CD4+ T cells from blood. The receptor source for this set is a woman between 18 and 30 years old in good health.

This clone has more than one count but fewer than ten. V and J are TRBV7-3 and TRBJ2-7, with a tentative D call TRBD1 (6 bases). TRBJ2-1 matches the DNA end more closely, so the J call is doubtful. The V gene's germline CDR1 is SGHTA and CDR2 FQGTGA. The CDR3 is 13 amino acids. Here the CDR3 DNA reads TGTGCCAGCAGCATAGGGACAAATCAAGACCAGTTCTTC. Translating gives CASSIGTNQDQFF.

This clone has just a few counts. The chain links TRBV28 to TRBJ2-3; 13 nucleotides agree with TRBD2. The germline V gene encodes CDR1 MDHEN and CDR2 SYDVKM. With 5 bases clipped from V and 3 bases from J, the junction kept 5 bases outside the gene matches. The CDR3 sequence is 16 residues long. Written as DNA, the CDR3 is TGTGCCAGCAGTCAACCGGGACTAGCGGGAACAGATACGCAGTATTTT. The encoded protein is CASSQPGLAGTDTQYF.

This clone was detected a few times. This sequence joins TRBV5-4 and TRBJ2-5; 10 positions agree with TRBD2. The CDR3 consists of 14 residues. The germline V gene encodes CDR1 SGHNT and CDR2 YYREEE (reference sequence). V trimming: 8 bases; J trimming: 2 bases; junction bases outside the gene matches: 6. CDR3 DNA sequence: TGTGCCAGTCGGAGCGGGAGGGAACAAGAGACCCAGTACTTC. Protein sequence: CASRSGREQETQYF.

The V call is TRBV29-1, the J call TRBJ2-7; the match to TRBD2 covers 8 bases. This CDR3 spans 14 amino acids. The germline V gene has CDR1 SQVTM and CDR2 ANQGSEA. J lost 0 bases, V lost 6 bases, and 7 bases had no gene match. CDR3 sequence: CSVATSVSSYEQYF. For the CDR3, the DNA is TGCAGCGTGGCGACTAGCGTAAGCTCCTACGAGCAGTACTTC.

This clone was seen only a few times. The CDR3 bases are TGCACCAGCACCGCGAACACCGGGGAGCTGTTTTTT. This encodes CTSTANTGELFF. The chain joins TRBV1 to TRBJ2-2; the table's D gene call, TRBD2, was not cross checked with the DNA. TRBV1 is a pseudogene locus. CDR3 length: 12 residues.

The chain carries TRBV5-4 and TRBJ1-5; no reliable D call. The CDR3 is 13 amino acids. V gave up 5 bases and J gave up 3 bases, with 9 bases separating them. Germline lookup yields CDR1 SGHNT and CDR2 YYREEE (reference sequence). CDR3: CASSLGYNQPQHF. CDR3 nucleotides: TGTGCCAGCAGTCTTGGGTACAATCAGCCCCAGCATTTT.

The V and J genes are TRBV25-1 and TRBJ2-5; TRBD1 matches at 7 bases. The DNA end lines up better with TRBJ2-7; the J call may be wrong. The CDR3 has 13 residues. Germline CDR1 and CDR2: MGHDK and SYGVNS. The CDR3 loop reads CASSGQGFHEQYF. Written as DNA, the CDR3 is TGTGCCAGCAGTGGACAGGGTTTCCACGAGCAGTACTTC.

This clone was seen only a few times. The chain uses TRBV7-8 and TRBJ1-5, with D possibly matching TRBD1 (5 bases). Germline V gives CDR1 SGHVS, CDR2 FQNEAQ. This CDR3 comprises 15 residues. Between the trimmed V and J ends, which lost 4 bases and 6 bases, there was a span of 16 bases. CDR3 in DNA: TGTGCCAGCAGCTCAAAACTCCTGGGGGGTCAGCCCCAGCATTTT. Translation: CASSSKLLGGQPQHF.

The table lists this clone with a few counts. The chain employs TRBV11-2 and TRBJ2-7; D gene unclear. Per the germline V gene, CDR1 is SGHAT and CDR2 is FQNNGV. The CDR3 covers 12 residues. V was clipped by 6 bases and J by 6 bases, with 12 bases between them. In DNA form, the CDR3 reads TGTGCCAGCAGTCTACCCGAAGGCGAGCAGTACTTC. This gives the protein CASSLPEGEQYF.

This clone has just one count. This chain joins TRBV6-5 and TRBJ2-7, with D maybe TRBD1 (6 bases). The CDR3 is 14 amino acids. V was cut by 4 bases and J by 4 bases, with 14 bases left in between. Germline assignment: CDR1 MNHEY and CDR2 SVGAGI. Here the CDR3 DNA reads TGTGCCAGCAGTTCCCAACAGGGCGTTTACGAGCAGTACTTC. It specifies CASSSQQGVYEQYF.

This clone appeared a few times. V gene TRBV7-2 combines with J gene TRBJ2-1; TRBD2 aligns across 9 bases. Trimming at V came to 2 bases and at J to 7 bases, leaving 6 bases not matched to a gene. Per the germline V gene, CDR1 is SGHTA and CDR2 is FQGNSA. The CDR3 runs 15 residues. The CDR3 sequence: CASSLQVAGVNEQFF. CDR3 coding DNA: TGTGCCAGCAGCTTACAAGTAGCGGGAGTTAATGAGCAGTTCTTC.

This clone was detected only a few times. One junction end disagrees with the germline gene, perhaps due to a read error. V is TRBV7-7 and J is TRBJ2-5; 7 bases map to TRBD1. The CDR3 is 14 amino acids. CDR1 and CDR2 (germline): SSHAT, FNYEAQ (reference sequence). CDR3 DNA sequence: TGTGCTAGCAGCTTAGGGGGACAGTTGGAGACCCAGTACTTC. Encoded protein: CASSLGGQLETQYF.

This clone has just a few counts. One end of the junction fails to match germline, which may point to a read error. The chain has TRBV7-2 and TRBJ2-5, with D possibly TRBD2 on 6 matching bases. The CDR3 consists of 11 residues. Germline lookup yields CDR1 SGHTA and CDR2 FQGNSA. This CDR3 is CASSLARDFNF. The CDR3 nucleotides are TGTGCCAGCAGCTTGGCCAGGGACTTCAACTTC.

The chain employs TRBV6-5 and TRBJ2-3; TRBD2 matches at 7 bases. J was trimmed by 4 bases and V by 2 bases; bases with no gene match: 6. This CDR3 is 15 amino acids long. From germline, CDR1 is MNHEY and CDR2 SVGAGI. The CDR3 spells CASSYVWGGADTQYF. The CDR3, as DNA: TGTGCCAGCAGTTACGTTTGGGGGGGGGCAGATACGCAGTATTTT.

The gene calls are TRBV7-8 and TRBJ2-7, with 9 bases identical to TRBD2. V shed 1 base, J shed 4 bases, and the junction held 5 bases outside the gene matches. CDR1 is SGHVS, CDR2 FQNEAQ, per germline. There are 15 residues in the CDR3. DNA of the CDR3: TGTGCCAGCAGCTTAGTTCCTAGCGGGACTTACGAGCAGTACTTC. Translated, it gives CASSLVPSGTYEQYF.

This chain uses TRBV27 with TRBJ1-4; TRBD1 matches 10 bases. The CDR3 spans 13 residues. Germline CDR1 is MNHEY and CDR2 is SMNVEV (reference sequence). V was pared by 5 bases and J by 10 bases, with 4 bases of the junction left unmatched. The DNA for the CDR3 is TGTGCCAGCAGTACCAGACAGGGGGCAAAACTGTTTTTT. Amino acid sequence: CASSTRQGAKLFF. Complete variable domain (other parts from reference TRBV27 and TRBJ1-4): EAQVTQNPRYLITVTGKKLTVTCSQNMNHEYMSWYRQDPGLGLRQIYYSMNVEVTDKGDVPEGYKVSRKEKRNFPLILESPSPNQTSLYFCASSTRQGAKLFFGSGTQLSVL.

To note about this clone: The sample holds other DNA sequences that translate to the same CDR3. This chain uses TRBV7-2 with TRBJ2-3, with D hard to call. This CDR3 region has 11 residues. Between the trimmed V and J ends, which lost 1 base and 5 bases, there was a span of 1 base. Germline CDR1 is SGHTA and CDR2 is FQGNSA. The CDR3, as DNA: TGTGCCAGCAGCTTAGTAGATACGCAGTATTTT. Translation gives CASSLVDTQYF.

Concerning this clone itself: The same CDR3 is also encoded by other DNA sequences in this sample. The chain links TRBV28 to TRBJ1-2; D gene uncertain. Trimming took off 2 bases at V and 5 bases at J, with 6 bases between the two ends. The CDR3 loop spans 12 amino acids. Germline V gene sequence: CDR1 MDHEN, CDR2 SYDVKM. For the CDR3, the DNA is TGTGCCAGCAGTTTACTCGGATATGGCTACACCTTC. It codes for CASSLLGYGYTF.

The J gene is TRBJ2-5, the V gene TRBV4-1; unclear D gene. Germline CDR1 MGHRA, CDR2 YSYEKL. The CDR3 length is 14 residues. Trimming left V 4 bases short and J 3 bases short, with 12 bases between. The DNA for the CDR3 is TGCGCCAGCAGCCTAGACGCATACAAAGAGACCCAGTACTTC. This encodes CASSLDAYKETQYF.

J is TRBJ1-5 and V is TRBV7-2; D is uncertain. V was clipped by 1 base and J by 5 bases, with 12 bases between them. CDR3 length equals 15 residues. Germline values: CDR1 SGHTA, CDR2 FQGNSA. The CDR3, as DNA: TGTGCCAGCAGCTTAGGGGTGGAATTGTATCAGCCCCAGCATTTT. The encoded protein is CASSLGVELYQPQHF.

This clone was seen a few times. The chain combines TRBV15 with TRBJ2-3; 8 bases align to TRBD1. The V gene's germline CDR1 is LNHNV and CDR2 YYDKDF (reference sequence). The CDR3 totals 13 residues. The junction had 2 bases not matched to a gene; V was cut back by 3 bases and J by 6 bases. CDR3 in amino acids: CATSRRQGDTQYF. Here the CDR3 DNA reads TGTGCCACCAGCAGGAGACAGGGGGATACGCAGTATTTT.

This clone came up many times. The V gene is TRBV6-5, the J gene TRBJ2-7, with 11 bases matching TRBD1. Germline V gene data show CDR1 as MNHEY and CDR2 as SVGAGI. This CDR3 has 15 residues. J lost 3 bases, V lost 4 bases, and 5 bases had no gene match. CDR3 DNA: TGTGCCAGCAGTTCGGGGACAGGGGGGCTCTACGAGCAGTACTTC. It encodes CASSSGTGGLYEQYF.

This clone was detected many times. The genes are TRBV11-2 and TRBJ2-5, with 8 bases fitting TRBD2. The CDR3 runs to 16 residues. With V trimmed by 2 bases and J by 5 bases, 10 bases remained unmatched. From germline, CDR1 is SGHAT and CDR2 FQNNGV. The CDR3 protein is CASSLSTLSGIETQYF. CDR3 coding DNA: TGTGCCAGCAGCTTAAGCACCCTTAGCGGGATTGAGACCCAGTACTTC.

This clone has a handful of counts. The J gene is TRBJ1-1, the V gene TRBV7-9, with D possibly TRBD1 on 5 matching bases. The CDR3 runs to 14 residues. V lost 0 bases and J lost 3, with 8 bases in between. CDR1 SEHNR and CDR2 FQNEAQ come from the germline V gene (reference sequence). The CDR3 DNA follows: TGTGCCAGCAGCTTAGCGCAGGGATACACTGAAGCTTTCTTT. Its protein is CASSLAQGYTEAFF.

This clone was detected only a few times. This rearrangement joins TRBV5-6 to TRBJ2-3; possible D gene TRBD2, 6 bases. CDR3 size: 14 residues. Trimming removed 4 bases from V and 6 bases from J, with 15 bases in between. The germline gives CDR1 SGHDT, CDR2 YYEEEE. CDR3 loop: CASSRRSAGDTQYF. The CDR3 DNA reads as TGTGCCAGCAGCCGTCGGAGTGCGGGGGATACGCAGTATTTT.

In its sample, this clone was seen a few times. The rearrangement links TRBV18 to TRBJ2-5, with TRBD2 matching 9 bases. After removal of 8 bases from V and 5 bases from J, the junction contained 9 bases not matched to a gene. The CDR3 length is 14 residues. Germline CDR1 reads KGHSH; CDR2 reads LQKENI. The CDR3: CASTGQRGAETQYF. The CDR3 DNA is TGTGCCAGCACGGGACAGCGGGGGGCTGAGACCCAGTACTTC.

The J gene is TRBJ1-3, the V gene TRBV5-6, with D perhaps matching TRBD1 (6 bases). Germline assignment: CDR1 SGHDT and CDR2 YYEEEE. V lost 4 bases, J lost 4 bases, and 21 bases lay in between. This CDR3 comprises 17 residues. The CDR3 is CASSRPQGSLLGNTIYF. The DNA of the CDR3 is TGTGCCAGCAGCAGACCACAGGGCTCTCTGCTGGGAAACACCATATATTTT.

The V and J genes are TRBV28 and TRBJ2-7; D call uncertain. Per the germline V gene, CDR1 is MDHEN and CDR2 is SYDVKM. V lost 7 bases and J 2 bases, leaving 15 bases between the germline ends. The CDR3 runs to 14 residues. CDR3 nucleotides: TGTGCCAGCACGTCCATCCGGGCTCCCTACGAGCAGTACTTC. Translating gives CASTSIRAPYEQYF.

This clone was observed a few times. The CDR3: CASSIAARGAYEQYF. CDR3 in DNA: TGTGCCAGTAGTATAGCGGCCAGGGGCGCCTACGAGCAGTACTTC. The J gene is TRBJ2-7, the V gene TRBV19; D is perhaps TRBD1 (6 bases). The ends were cut back, 1 base at V and 2 bases at J, with 12 bases in the middle. CDR3 length: 15 residues. The germline gives CDR1 LNHDA, CDR2 SQIVND (reference sequence).

CDR3 nucleotide sequence: TGCAGCGCGGGACAGGATACTAGCACAGATACGCAGTATTTT. Its translation is CSAGQDTSTDTQYF. The rearrangement uses TRBV29-1 and TRBJ2-3; TRBD1 aligns across 8 bases. The J segment lost 0 bases and the V segment lost 7 bases, leaving 6 bases of the junction unmatched. The CDR3 spans 14 residues. Germline CDR1 reads SQVTM; CDR2 reads ANQGSEA.